This note documents a single T cell receptor beta chain sequence. Sequencing used immunoSEQ multiplex PCR; TCRdb keeps in-frame clones, though not all of them. Of tens of thousands of clones listed, about 89% are singletons. The data derive from a study of T cell changes during pregnancy in multiple sclerosis. Trimming shortened V by 4 bases and J by 2 bases, and 9 bases separated the two germline ends. This CDR3 spans 12 amino acids. Germline CDR1 reads GTSNPN; CDR2 reads SVGIG (reference sequence). The material sequenced was peripheral blood, taken in the first trimester of pregnancy. The chain employs TRBV30 and TRBJ2-7; possible D gene TRBD1, 5 bases. This TCR was sampled from a female donor in good health, enrolled as a control in a pregnancy study. CDR3 in DNA: TGTGCCTGGAATGCAGGGACCTACGAGCAGTACTTC. Amino acid sequence: CAWNAGTYEQYF.